The clone carrying this TCR beta chain was observed a few times. Its antigen is not identified. Germline loops: CDR1 SGHVS, CDR2 FQNEAQ. The CDR3 runs 16 residues. V lost 7 bases, J lost 0 bases, and 15 bases lay in between. This entry belongs to a study of T cell repertoires in cytomegalovirus infection. Across the whole study: Carrying CMV and the relevant HLA type showed in public TCR beta signatures.

TCRdb reprocessed the reads via MiXCR and lists one record per CDR3 protein. The profile covers more than 350,000 distinct CDR3 sequences, with approximately 30% appearing a single time and roughly 15% taken by the ten largest. The study's findings and limits: Carriers of CMV plus the relevant HLA were identified by cumulative public TCR beta family frequency. The ex vivo response showed dominance by HLA-C-restricted CMV-specific TCR beta clonotypes.

Sequencing was carried out using PBMCs. This chain joins TRBV7-8 and TRBJ1-4; tentatively, D is TRBD1 (5 bases). The TCR sequence derives from a human donor in good health (CMV status not recorded). Some clones in this sample may be carry-over from other donors' samples. The CDR3 DNA sequence: TGTGCCAGCACCCAACTCAGGGTTGCAACTAATGAAAAACTGTTTTTT. Protein product: CASTQLRVATNEKLFF.